Presented here are 12 T cell receptor beta chains from one specimen sequenced in a study of blood T cell repertoires in COVID-19. Sequencing used immunoSEQ multiplex PCR; TCRdb keeps in-frame clones, though not all of them. Of some 100,000 clones in the sample, roughly 86% were seen once. The sample was peripheral blood. These receptor sequences come from a man aged 45 to 65 with active or convalescent COVID-19.

This clone was found once. The chain employs TRBV25-1 and TRBJ2-5, with D tentatively TRBD2 (7 bases). This CDR3 comprises 16 residues. CDR1 is MGHDK and CDR2 is SYGVNS in the germline V gene. The germline V and J ends were trimmed by 6 bases and 2 bases, with 19 bases remaining between them. This CDR3 is CASRGWGGPGQETQYF. The CDR3 region has the DNA TGTGCCAGCAGGGGGTGGGGGGGGCCTGGGCAAGAGACCCAGTACTTC.

V and J are TRBV5-1 and TRBJ2-7; 9 positions agree with TRBD1. Germline CDR1 reads SGHRS; CDR2 reads YFSETQ. Trimming removed 2 bases from V and 2 bases from J; junction bases left unmatched: 5. This CDR3 contains 15 residues. The CDR3 nucleotides are TGCGCCAGCAGCTTCCGGACAGGGGCTACCTACGAGCAGTACTTC. Protein sequence: CASSFRTGATYEQYF.

This chain joins TRBV5-5 and TRBJ2-7; 9 bases fit TRBD1. The germline V gene encodes CDR1 SGHKS and CDR2 YYEKEE (reference sequence). V dropped 4 bases and J dropped 3; count of bases not matched to a gene: 5. This CDR3 region has 14 residues. CDR3 loop: CASSLGTGHYEQYF. The CDR3 DNA follows: TGTGCCAGCAGCCTAGGGACAGGGCACTACGAGCAGTACTTC.

V usage is TRBV6-2 or TRBV6-3 and J usage is TRBJ1-2; D might be TRBD1 (6 bases). Germline V gene sequence: CDR1 MNHEY, CDR2 SVGEGT. Trimming stripped 5 bases from V and 0 bases from J, with 13 bases between. The CDR3 has 15 amino acids. CDR3 region: CASSPGDKANYGYTF. DNA of the CDR3: TGTGCCAGCAGTCCCGGGGACAAAGCTAACTATGGCTACACCTTC.

The chain carries TRBV5-1 and TRBJ2-1; 8 nucleotides match TRBD1. The CDR3 totals 15 residues. The J segment lost 8 bases and the V segment lost 0 bases, leaving 7 bases of the junction unmatched. The germline V gene has CDR1 SGHRS and CDR2 YFSETQ. In DNA, the CDR3 is TGCGCCAGCAGCTTGGCTGGACAGGGAGTCGATGAGCAGTTCTTC. Amino acid sequence: CASSLAGQGVDEQFF.

This chain connects TRBV5-8 to TRBJ2-1, with 10 bases matching TRBD1. The J segment lost 6 bases and the V segment lost 4 bases, leaving 4 bases of the junction unmatched. This CDR3 contains 14 residues. The germline V gene encodes CDR1 SGHTS and CDR2 YDEGEE. The CDR3 loop is CASSPRDRGNEQFF. The CDR3, as DNA: TGTGCCAGCAGCCCCCGGGACAGGGGCAATGAGCAGTTCTTC. Full variable domain (missing parts from reference TRBV5-8 and TRBJ2-1): EAGVTQSPTHLIKTRGQQATLRCSPISGHTSVYWYQQALGLGLQFLLWYDEGEERNRGNFPPRFSGRQFPNYSSELNVNALELEDSALYLCASSPRDRGNEQFFGPGTRLTVL.

J is TRBJ1-5 and V is TRBV19; D might be TRBD1 (5 bases). Trimming cost V 1 base and J 0 bases, with 10 bases left between them. The germline gives CDR1 LNHDA, CDR2 SQIVND (reference sequence). The CDR3 runs to 16 residues. The CDR3 is CASSIGGTHSNQPQHF. As DNA, the CDR3 is TGTGCCAGTAGTATAGGAGGGACTCATAGCAATCAGCCCCAGCATTTT.

CDR3 loop: CASSVGERGGEQFF. Written as DNA, the CDR3 is TGTGCCAGCAGCGTAGGTGAGCGGGGGGGCGAGCAGTTCTTC. V gene TRBV9 combines with J gene TRBJ2-1, with 10 positions matching TRBD2. Per germline, CDR1 SGDLS and CDR2 YYNGEE. After removal of 0 bases from V and 10 bases from J, the junction contained 4 bases not matched to a gene. The CDR3 has 14 residues.

The genes are TRBV30 and TRBJ2-3; D not resolved. The CDR3 consists of 12 residues. Trimming removed 7 bases from V and 0 bases from J, with 8 bases in between. Germline lookup yields CDR1 GTSNPN and CDR2 SVGIG (reference sequence). CDR3 protein: CAYRGSTDTQYF. CDR3 in DNA: TGTGCCTATAGAGGTAGCACAGATACGCAGTATTTT.

The rearrangement links TRBV29-1 to TRBJ2-4; TRBD2 is a possible D gene (5 bases). CDR3 length: 15 amino acids. The ends were cut back, 3 bases at V and 0 bases at J, with 12 bases in the middle. CDR1 is SQVTM and CDR2 is ANQGSEA in the germline V gene. As DNA, the CDR3 is TGCAGCGTTGAGTTCACTAGTATAGCCAAAAACATTCAGTACTTC. Encoded protein: CSVEFTSIAKNIQYF.

The gene calls are TRBV3-1 (or the pseudogene TRBV3-2) and TRBJ2-2; D uncertain. With 4 bases removed from V and 5 bases from J, the gap between germline ends came to 14 bases. Germline V gives CDR1 LGHDT, CDR2 YNNKEL (reference sequence). The CDR3 covers 15 residues. The CDR3 region is CASSPNSPETGELFF. CDR3 bases: TGTGCCAGCAGCCCAAATTCCCCGGAGACCGGGGAGCTGTTTTTT.

V is TRBV12-3 or TRBV12-4 and J is TRBJ1-3; 7 bases fit TRBD1. Trimming took 5 bases from V and 9 from J; bases not matched to a gene: 7. There are 13 residues in the CDR3. CDR3 DNA: TGTGCCAGCAGTCCCCCGGGACAGACCACCATATATTTT. It translates to CASSPPGQTTIYF.